These 32 T cell receptor beta chains were sequenced from one sample in a study of T cells in Graves' hyperthyroidism and ophthalmopathy. What was amplified from RNA transcripts were TCR beta CDR3 regions. The HTBI primer set served for first-round RT-PCR of the TCR CDR3. TCRdb passed the multiplex PCR reads through MiXCR, listing each CDR3 protein once. The repertoire consists of approximately 560,000 distinct CDR3 sequences, with roughly 50% occurring once and the leading ten covering roughly 8.2%. The sample comprised peripheral blood or thyroid tissue (not recorded which). The receptors originated from a woman aged 18-30 years with Graves' hyperthyroidism.

This rearrangement joins TRBV11-3 to TRBJ2-7; D ambiguous. The V gene's germline CDR1 is SGHNT and CDR2 YENEEA. Between the trimmed V and J ends, which lost 5 bases and 0 bases, there was a span of 14 bases. The CDR3 totals 15 residues. For the CDR3, the DNA is TGTGCCAGCAGCAAGCTAGACTCGGGCTCCTACGAGCAGTACTTC. Translating gives CASSKLDSGSYEQYF.

This clonotype was recorded only once. J is TRBJ2-6 and V is TRBV6-5; 7 bases line up with TRBD1. The CDR3 spans 16 residues. Losses at the gene ends were 6 bases for V and 2 bases for J; bases not matched to a gene: 7. Looked up from germline, CDR1 is MNHEY and CDR2 is SVGAGI. The CDR3 is CASSPQTGTGANVLTF. Here the CDR3 DNA reads TGTGCCAGCAGCCCTCAGACAGGGACTGGGGCCAACGTCCTGACTTTC.

The chain uses TRBV20-1 and TRBJ2-7; possible D gene TRBD2, 6 bases. With 6 bases removed from V and 9 bases from J, the gap between germline ends came to 21 bases. The CDR3 is 13 residues long. Germline CDR1 reads DFQATT; CDR2 reads SNEGSKA (reference sequence). The CDR3 loop is CSAPPGGEDRQYF. For the CDR3, the DNA is TGCAGTGCCCCGCCCGGGGGTGAGGATCGGCAGTACTTC.

This clonotype showed up many times. The chain couples TRBV7-3 to TRBJ1-1; D possibly corresponds to TRBD1 (5 bases). The germline CDR1 and CDR2 sequences are SGHTA and FQGTGA. V lost 5 bases to trimming and J lost 7 bases, with 14 bases between them. CDR3 length equals 13 residues. CDR3 coding DNA: TGTGCCAGCAGCCCAATTATGACAGTTGAAGCTTTCTTT. It translates to CASSPIMTVEAFF.

The table lists this clonotype with a few counts. A junction end diverges from the germline sequence, so it may reflect a read error. The chain has TRBV5-4 and TRBJ2-2, with 7 bases identical to TRBD1. The CDR3 length is 12 residues. From germline, CDR1 is SGHNT and CDR2 YYREEE (reference sequence). The CDR3 DNA reads as TGTGCCAGCAGCTTGGGGACAGGCGAGCAGTTCTTT. The encoded protein is CASSLGTGEQFF.

This clonotype came up once. This chain connects TRBV12-5 to TRBJ1-1; D remains unclear. CDR3 length equals 16 residues. V lost 3 bases and J 5 bases, leaving 19 bases between the germline ends. Germline CDR1 reads LGHNT; CDR2 reads FRNRAP. Written as DNA, the CDR3 is TGTGCTAGTGGTTTTGCCCATCAATCAAGTAGTACTGAAGCTTTCTTT. Amino acid sequence: CASGFAHQSSSTEAFF.

This clonotype was detected a few times. V is TRBV19 and J is TRBJ1-1; TRBD1 matches at 8 bases. The CDR3 has 16 residues. Germline CDR1 reads LNHDA; CDR2 reads SQIVND (reference sequence). Unmatched junction bases numbered 8, after V lost 5 bases and J lost 0 bases. In nucleotides, the CDR3 is TGTGCCAGTAGTCCGGAGGACAGGGAGGTGAACACTGAAGCTTTCTTT. This translates into CASSPEDREVNTEAFF.

Regarding this clonotype: A read error may explain this, as a much larger clone is one base away. The chain carries TRBV2 and TRBJ1-2; D remains ambiguous. The CDR3 extends over 16 amino acids. V was trimmed by 0 bases and J by 8 bases, leaving 19 bases between them. Germline values: CDR1 SNHLY, CDR2 FYNNEI. In DNA, the CDR3 is TGTGCCAGCAGTGAAGCAAGGGATTCCGGCCTTCGGGGCTACACCTTC. Amino acids: CASSEARDSGLRGYTF.

This clonotype was detected ten times or more. The chain carries TRBV10-3 and TRBJ2-7; D call uncertain. This CDR3 is built from 14 residues. Per the germline V gene, CDR1 is ENHRY and CDR2 is SYGVKD. Trimming removed 2 bases at V and 3 bases at J, with 11 bases between. The CDR3 DNA follows: TGTGCCATCAGTGAGCTCGCACAAAGCTACGAGCAGTACTTC. Translation gives CAISELAQSYEQYF.

The chain joins TRBV7-2 to TRBJ2-7; TRBD2 is a possible D gene (7 bases). From germline, CDR1 is SGHTA and CDR2 FQGNSA. The CDR3 sequence is 14 residues long. V was cut by 5 bases and J by 7 bases, with 18 bases left in between. The CDR3 region is CASSQDRGAGEQYF. In DNA form, the CDR3 reads TGTGCCAGCAGCCAAGATCGGGGGGCTGGTGAGCAGTACTTC. The full variable domain, its missing parts supplied by reference TRBV7-2 and TRBJ2-7, is GAGVSQSPSNKVTEKGKDVELRCDPISGHTALYWYRQSLGQGLEFLIYFQGNSAPDKSGLPSDRFSAERTGGSVSTLTIQRTQQEDSAVYLCASSQDRGAGEQYFGPGTRLTVT.

The chain links TRBV20-1 to TRBJ2-7, with D maybe TRBD2 (7 bases). CDR1 and CDR2 (germline): DFQATT, SNEGSKA (reference sequence). Trimming stripped 0 bases from V and 2 bases from J, with 14 bases between. This CDR3 comprises 15 residues. The CDR3 coding sequence is TGCAGTGCTAGAGATGGGAAGCGGGACACCTACGAGCAGTACTTC. Its protein product is CSARDGKRDTYEQYF.

This clonotype showed up just a few times. The rearrangement links TRBV20-1 to TRBJ2-7, with D uncertain. Germline-derived CDR1 and CDR2 are DFQATT and SNEGSKA (reference sequence). Trimming removed 0 bases at V and 3 bases at J, with 6 bases between. The CDR3 is 12 residues long. This CDR3 reads CSARDLGYEQYF. The DNA of the CDR3 is TGCAGTGCTAGAGATCTGGGCTACGAGCAGTACTTC.

The chain joins TRBV2 to TRBJ1-5, with unresolved D. The CDR3 is 16 amino acids. Germline CDR1 SNHLY, CDR2 FYNNEI. Trimming took off 5 bases at V and 1 base at J, with 15 bases between the two ends. CDR3 sequence (DNA): TGTGCCAGCAGTTACCTGGTCCATCGGAGCAATCAGCCCCAGCATTTT. It yields the protein CASSYLVHRSNQPQHF.

This rearrangement joins TRBV19 to TRBJ2-6; possibly TRBD1 for D (5 bases). CDR1 is LNHDA, CDR2 SQIVND, per germline (reference sequence). This CDR3 spans 17 amino acids. The V end lost 4 bases, the J end lost 4 bases, and 17 bases lay between the germline ends. This CDR3 reads CASSRVVRASGANVLTF. CDR3 sequence (DNA): TGTGCCAGTAGTAGGGTTGTCAGGGCCTCAGGGGCCAACGTCCTGACTTTC. Using reference TRBV19 and TRBJ2-6 for the parts outside the CDR3, the full variable domain is DGGITQSPKYLFRKEGQNVTLSCEQNLNHDAMYWYRQDPGQGLRLIYYSQIVNDFQKGDIAEGYSVSREKKESFPLTVTSAQKNPTAFYLCASSRVVRASGANVLTFGAGSRLTVL.

The rearrangement links TRBV15 to TRBJ2-6; either TRBD1 or TRBD2 may fit D (6 bases each). V lost 0 bases and J lost 0, with 15 bases in between. The CDR3 extends over 19 amino acids. The V gene's germline CDR1 is LNHNV and CDR2 YYDKDF (reference sequence). The CDR3 loop is CATSRDHGGPSSGANVLTF. In DNA, the CDR3 is TGTGCCACCAGCAGAGATCATGGGGGGCCAAGCTCTGGGGCCAACGTCCTGACTTTC.

The chain is built from TRBV19 and TRBJ1-5; 9 bases line up with TRBD1. This CDR3 contains 15 residues. Per germline, CDR1 LNHDA and CDR2 SQIVND (reference sequence). The junction had 6 bases not matched to a gene; V was cut back by 2 bases and J by 7 bases. As DNA, the CDR3 is TGTGCCAGTAGTATAACGGGACAGGGCAGCCAGCCCCAGCATTTT. Protein: CASSITGQGSQPQHF.

This clonotype was recorded many times. This sequence joins TRBV6-5 and TRBJ2-5; tentatively, D is TRBD1 (6 bases). Germline V gene data show CDR1 as MNHEY and CDR2 as SVGAGI. The germline V and J ends were trimmed by 1 base and 3 bases, with 6 bases remaining between them. CDR3 size: 13 residues. Here the CDR3 reads CASSYYREETQYF. In DNA, the CDR3 is TGTGCCAGCAGTTACTACAGGGAAGAGACCCAGTACTTC.

The CDR3 protein is CSVWSGNSPEAFF. CDR3 DNA sequence: TGCAGCGTTTGGAGTGGGAACAGCCCTGAAGCTTTCTTT. This chain uses TRBV29-1 with TRBJ1-1, with D unresolved. V dropped 5 bases and J dropped 6 bases, with 16 bases sitting between them. Germline assignment: CDR1 SQVTM and CDR2 ANQGSEA. The CDR3 has 13 amino acids.

The chain employs TRBV7-9 and TRBJ1-1, with 8 positions matching TRBD1. The J segment lost 1 base and the V segment lost 11 bases, leaving 12 bases of the junction unmatched. The germline gives CDR1 SEHNR, CDR2 FQNEAQ (reference sequence). CDR3 length: 15 amino acids. DNA of the CDR3: TGTGCCTGGAGTGAAGCCGGGACAGGGAACACTGAAGCTTTCTTT. As protein: CAWSEAGTGNTEAFF. Using reference TRBV7-9 and TRBJ1-1 for the parts outside the CDR3, the full variable domain is DTGVSQNPRHKITKRGQNVTFRCDPISEHNRLYWYRQTLGQGPEFLTYFQNEAQLEKSRLLSDRFSAERPKGSFSTLEIQRTEQGDSAMYLCAWSEAGTGNTEAFFGQGTRLTVV.

The V gene is TRBV4-1, the J gene TRBJ1-1; 8 bases align to TRBD1. Germline lookup yields CDR1 MGHRA and CDR2 YSYEKL. Losses at the gene ends were 0 bases for V and 1 base for J; bases not matched to a gene: 1. This CDR3 is built from 15 residues. The CDR3 is CASSQEGQENTEAFF. As DNA, the CDR3 is TGCGCCAGCAGCCAAGAGGGACAGGAGAACACTGAAGCTTTCTTT.

This rearrangement joins TRBV5-1 to TRBJ1-1; D is unresolved. The CDR3 is 16 residues long. Trimming cost V 1 base and J 3 bases, with 16 bases left between them. Germline loops: CDR1 SGHRS, CDR2 YFSETQ. The CDR3 loop is CASSLINREKDTEAFF. CDR3 nucleotide sequence: TGCGCCAGCAGCTTGATTAATAGGGAGAAGGACACTGAAGCTTTCTTT.

This rearrangement joins TRBV2 to TRBJ2-7; 9 bases line up with TRBD2. This CDR3 spans 12 amino acids. Germline CDR1 is SNHLY and CDR2 is FYNNEI. Trimming removed 9 bases from V and 5 bases from J; junction bases left unmatched: 5. The CDR3 region is CASSGSLNEQYF. The DNA of the CDR3 is TGTGCCAGTAGCGGGAGTTTAAACGAGCAGTACTTC.

The rearrangement links TRBV4-1 to TRBJ1-5, with D perhaps matching TRBD1 (5 bases). With 5 bases removed from V and 8 bases from J, the gap between germline ends came to 19 bases. This CDR3 contains 15 residues. Per the germline V gene, CDR1 is MGHRA and CDR2 is YSYEKL. The chain's CDR3 is CASSEHGSAGKPQHF. CDR3 in DNA: TGCGCCAGCAGCGAACATGGGTCCGCAGGGAAGCCCCAGCATTTT.

The genes are TRBV29-1 and TRBJ1-5, with 7 bases aligning to TRBD1. This CDR3 region has 13 residues. Germline loops: CDR1 SQVTM, CDR2 ANQGSEA. The CDR3 loop reads CSALQGTGQPQHF. The CDR3 region has the DNA TGCAGTGCTTTACAGGGGACTGGTCAGCCCCAGCATTTT.

This clonotype was counted between two and nine times. The chain joins TRBV10-3 to TRBJ1-2, with TRBD1 matching 9 bases. The germline gives CDR1 ENHRY, CDR2 SYGVKD. The CDR3 totals 17 residues. V lost 2 bases, J lost 4 bases, and 11 bases stayed unmatched. CDR3 protein: CAISERQGERPLYGYTF. In nucleotides, the CDR3 is TGTGCCATCAGTGAGAGACAGGGGGAAAGGCCCCTCTATGGCTACACCTTC.

At least ten counts were recorded for this clonotype. The chain joins TRBV10-3 to TRBJ1-2, with TRBD1 as a possible D gene (6 bases). Between the trimmed V and J ends, which lost 7 bases and 4 bases, there was a span of 13 bases. The germline gives CDR1 ENHRY, CDR2 SYGVKD. This CDR3 is 13 amino acids long. The CDR3 nucleotides read TGTGCCATCACTGGACAGCTCCTCTATGGCTACACCTTC. Translation gives CAITGQLLYGYTF.

This clonotype was observed a few times. The chain couples TRBV7-2 to TRBJ2-6; no firm D call. Looked up from germline, CDR1 is SGHTA and CDR2 is FQGNSA. CDR3 length equals 14 residues. Trimming shortened V by 5 bases and J by 4 bases, and 9 bases separated the two germline ends. The chain's CDR3 is CASSPTTGANVLTF. CDR3 coding DNA: TGTGCCAGCAGCCCAACAACAGGGGCCAACGTCCTGACTTTC.

This clonotype was seen once. J is TRBJ1-2 and V is TRBV25-1; no reliable D call. The CDR3 length is 14 residues. CDR1 is MGHDK and CDR2 is SYGVNS in the germline V gene. Trimming shortened V by 8 bases and J by 0 bases, and 13 bases separated the two germline ends. CDR3 bases: TGTGCCAGCTCTTCACGAATGGCTAACTATGGCTACACCTTC. Translation: CASSSRMANYGYTF.

This clonotype was seen many times. The V and J genes are TRBV7-8 and TRBJ1-5; D is perhaps TRBD1 (6 bases). V lost 0 bases to trimming and J lost 7 bases, with 16 bases between them. Germline V gene data show CDR1 as SGHVS and CDR2 as FQNEAQ. The CDR3 spans 16 residues. CDR3 residues: CASSLARVSGAQPQHF. CDR3 bases: TGTGCCAGCAGCTTAGCGCGGGTTTCGGGGGCGCAGCCCCAGCATTTT. The variable domain in full, with the rest retrieved from reference TRBV7-8 and TRBJ1-5, is GAGVSQSPRYKVAKRGQDVALRCDPISGHVSLFWYQQALGQGPEFLTYFQNEAQLDKSGLPSDRFFAERPEGSVSTLKIQRTQQEDSAVYLCASSLARVSGAQPQHFGDGTRLSIL.

At least ten counts were recorded for this clonotype. The rearrangement uses TRBV7-9 and TRBJ1-6; D possibly corresponds to TRBD1 (5 bases). V was clipped by 7 bases and J by 7 bases, with 14 bases between them. The V gene's germline CDR1 is SEHNR and CDR2 FQNEAQ (reference sequence). This CDR3 spans 14 amino acids. In DNA, the CDR3 is TGTGCCAGCATCAAGGGGTCTTTGAATTCACCCCTCCACTTT. Protein product: CASIKGSLNSPLHF.

This chain's CDR3 is CSARSVPREKLFF. CDR3 sequence (DNA): TGCAGTGCTAGATCAGTCCCTAGGGAAAAACTGTTTTTT. J is TRBJ1-4 and V is TRBV20-1; D call uncertain. The V gene's germline CDR1 is DFQATT and CDR2 SNEGSKA (reference sequence). The CDR3 covers 13 residues. Trimming took off 2 bases at V and 8 bases at J, with 12 bases between the two ends.

CDR3 loop: CASRPDRGAFETQYF. CDR3 nucleotide sequence: TGTGCCAGCAGGCCGGACAGGGGCGCGTTCGAGACCCAGTACTTC. V and J are TRBV7-9 and TRBJ2-5; 9 nucleotides match TRBD1. Unmatched junction bases numbered 10, after V lost 6 bases and J lost 5 bases. The CDR3 spans 15 residues. Germline V gives CDR1 SEHNR, CDR2 FQNEAQ (reference sequence).